The 27 T cell receptor beta chains in this list originate from one sample, sequenced in a study of cytomegalovirus exposure and HLA in healthy donors. Amplification used 60 Vbeta primers and 13 Jbeta primers. This table comes from immunoSEQ multiplex PCR, and its TCRdb copy is limited to in-frame clones, with some not included. This table lists around 150,000 clones. Sequenced input: PBMCs. Source of these receptors: a man aged 40-55 years in good health and CMV-seronegative.

This chain uses TRBV27 with TRBJ2-7; TRBD1 matches at 8 bases. The CDR3 is 13 residues long. Germline V gene data show CDR1 as MNHEY and CDR2 as SMNVEV (reference sequence). J lost 3 bases, V lost 3 bases, and 1 base had no gene match. The CDR3 protein is CASSFTGGYEQYF. CDR3 sequence (DNA): TGTGCCAGCAGTTTCACAGGGGGCTACGAGCAGTACTTC.

This sequence joins TRBV7-2 and TRBJ2-7, with 7 bases matching TRBD1. CDR1 is SGHTA, CDR2 FQGNSA, per germline. CDR3 length: 12 residues. With 7 bases clipped from V and 4 bases from J, the junction kept 4 bases outside the gene matches. CDR3 sequence reads: CASKGGLYEQYF. CDR3 DNA: TGTGCCAGCAAAGGGGGCCTGTACGAGCAGTACTTC.

CDR3 amino acids: CASSSGTGRETQYF. CDR3 bases: TGCGCCAGCAGCTCCGGGACAGGTCGAGAGACCCAGTACTTC. J is TRBJ2-5 and V is TRBV4-1, with 8 bases fitting TRBD1. V shed 5 bases, J shed 4 bases, and the junction held 6 bases outside the gene matches. CDR3 length equals 14 residues. Germline V gives CDR1 MGHRA, CDR2 YSYEKL.

The chain is built from TRBV5-5 and TRBJ1-3; no clear D gene. Trimming removed 2 bases from V and 5 bases from J, with 5 bases in between. This CDR3 comprises 12 residues. Germline V CDR1 and CDR2: SGHKS, YYEKEE (reference sequence). The CDR3 nucleotides are TGTGCCAGCAGCTTACCTAGAAACACCATATATTTT. Protein product: CASSLPRNTIYF.

This chain joins TRBV27 and TRBJ2-4, with 10 bases matching TRBD1. Germline V lookup: CDR1 MNHEY, CDR2 SMNVEV (reference sequence). The CDR3 length is 16 residues. The junction had 6 bases not matched to a gene; V was cut back by 4 bases and J by 3 bases. CDR3 loop: CASSSRQGAGKNIQYF. The CDR3 DNA reads as TGTGCCAGCAGTTCTCGACAGGGGGCCGGCAAAAACATTCAGTACTTC.

The chain couples TRBV25-1 to TRBJ1-2; TRBD1 is a possible D gene (5 bases). Germline values: CDR1 MGHDK, CDR2 SYGVNS. This CDR3 spans 15 amino acids. V lost 3 bases and J 7 bases, leaving 18 bases between the germline ends. CDR3 sequence reads: CASSDTGKEVGGYTF. The CDR3 nucleotides read TGTGCCAGCAGTGATACAGGCAAAGAAGTGGGTGGCTACACCTTC.

CDR3 protein: CASGTGVLWGYTF. The CDR3 DNA reads TGTGCCAGCGGGACAGGGGTTTTGTGGGGCTACACCTTC. The gene calls are TRBV19 and TRBJ1-2; TRBD1 matches 10 bases. The CDR3 totals 13 residues. Per the germline V gene, CDR1 is LNHDA and CDR2 is SQIVND (reference sequence). J was trimmed by 8 bases and V by 9 bases; bases with no gene match: 9.

The V and J genes are TRBV6-5 and TRBJ1-2; no reliable D call. V was cut by 2 bases and J by 11 bases, with 15 bases left in between. Germline V gene sequence: CDR1 MNHEY, CDR2 SVGAGI. The CDR3 has 13 amino acids. The CDR3 protein is CASSYGTSAGYTF. Written as DNA, the CDR3 is TGTGCCAGCAGTTACGGTACGAGCGCGGGGTACACCTTC.

V and J are TRBV6-1 and TRBJ1-6; D call uncertain. With 4 bases removed from V and 7 bases from J, the gap between germline ends came to 11 bases. The CDR3 is 14 residues long. Germline values: CDR1 MNHNS, CDR2 SASEGT. CDR3 residues: CASSVETGNSPLHF. Written as DNA, the CDR3 is TGTGCCAGCAGTGTAGAGACCGGGAATTCACCCCTCCACTTT.

This sequence joins TRBV5-4 and TRBJ2-7, with unresolved D. V was clipped by 0 bases and J by 1 base, with 5 bases between them. The CDR3 sequence is 13 residues long. The germline V gene encodes CDR1 SGHNT and CDR2 YYREEE (reference sequence). CDR3 in amino acids: CASSLVESYEQYF. The CDR3 region has the DNA TGTGCCAGCAGCTTGGTTGAGTCCTACGAGCAGTACTTC.

The J gene is TRBJ2-1, the V gene TRBV7-9, with a weak D call TRBD1 (5 bases). The CDR3 spans 15 residues. Trimming stripped 5 bases from V and 7 bases from J, with 18 bases between. Germline CDR1 and CDR2: SEHNR and FQNEAQ (reference sequence). Written as DNA, the CDR3 is TGTGCCAGCAGCCCGAAGGCCAGGGTATCAAATGAGCAGTTCTTC. Translated, it gives CASSPKARVSNEQFF. The full variable domain, with the rest looked up from reference TRBV7-9 and TRBJ2-1, is DTGVSQNPRHKITKRGQNVTFRCDPISEHNRLYWYRQTLGQGPEFLTYFQNEAQLEKSRLLSDRFSAERPKGSFSTLEIQRTEQGDSAMYLCASSPKARVSNEQFFGPGTRLTVL.

The rearrangement links TRBV4-2 to TRBJ2-3; 9 bases are shared with TRBD2. Germline V gene lookup returns CDR1 LGHNA and CDR2 YNFKEQ. The CDR3 length is 18 residues. Trimming cost V 3 bases and J 2 bases; bases outside gene matches: 12. CDR3 residues: CASSHPPRLAGPTDTQYF. CDR3 nucleotide sequence: TGTGCCAGCAGCCATCCGCCCCGTCTAGCGGGGCCCACAGATACGCAGTATTTT.

This chain connects TRBV2 to TRBJ2-7; 9 nucleotides align to TRBD1. This CDR3 is built from 16 residues. In germline, CDR1 is SNHLY, CDR2 FYNNEI. With 6 bases clipped from V and 0 bases from J, the junction kept 9 bases outside the gene matches. The CDR3, as DNA: TGTGCCAGCAGAGCGGAACAGGGGGCGGACTCCTACGAGCAGTACTTC. It codes for CASRAEQGADSYEQYF.

The chain has TRBV7-2 and TRBJ2-7; 7 bases are a match to TRBD1. J lost 6 bases, V lost 5 bases, and 4 bases had no gene match. Germline CDR1 is SGHTA and CDR2 is FQGNSA. This CDR3 has 12 residues. The CDR3: CASSQTGIEQYF. The CDR3 nucleotides are TGTGCCAGCAGCCAGACAGGGATCGAGCAGTACTTC.

This rearrangement joins TRBV5-4 to TRBJ2-5; 7 bases fit TRBD1. This CDR3 contains 15 residues. CDR1 is SGHNT and CDR2 is YYREEE in the germline V gene (reference sequence). V lost 3 bases to trimming and J lost 2 bases; unmatched junction nucleotides: 7. Here the CDR3 reads CASSSAEGAQETQYF. The CDR3, as DNA: TGTGCCAGCAGCTCAGCCGAGGGGGCTCAAGAGACCCAGTACTTC.

The chain has TRBV11-2 and TRBJ1-1; TRBD1 aligns across 7 bases. Germline trimming cut 5 bases from V and 0 bases from J; bases unmatched to any gene: 18. Germline CDR1 is SGHAT and CDR2 is FQNNGV. The CDR3 contains 19 residues. The CDR3 DNA reads TGTGCCAGCAGCCCAAGACAGGGTCGGTTACGGGAGTTGAACACTGAAGCTTTCTTT. Protein sequence: CASSPRQGRLRELNTEAFF.

The chain combines TRBV7-9 with TRBJ2-7; 7 nucleotides match TRBD1. The germline V gene encodes CDR1 SEHNR and CDR2 FQNEAQ (reference sequence). The CDR3 covers 14 residues. Germline trimming cut 5 bases from V and 2 bases from J; bases unmatched to any gene: 6. CDR3 protein: CASSRTGDPYEQYF. The CDR3, as DNA: TGTGCCAGCAGCCGAACAGGGGACCCCTACGAGCAGTACTTC.

The chain joins TRBV4-1 to TRBJ1-1; 7 bases fit TRBD1. This CDR3 comprises 14 residues. Losses at the gene ends were 7 bases for V and 1 base for J; bases not matched to a gene: 6. Germline values: CDR1 MGHRA, CDR2 YSYEKL. The CDR3 DNA reads TGCGCCAGCACCCCTGACAGGGCGAACACTGAAGCTTTCTTT. Its translation is CASTPDRANTEAFF.

The rearrangement uses TRBV4-3 and TRBJ1-2; the D gene is possibly TRBD1 (5 bases). V lost 3 bases and J 8 bases, leaving 13 bases between the germline ends. Per germline, CDR1 LGHNA and CDR2 YSLEER. The CDR3 extends over 13 amino acids. The CDR3 nucleotides are TGCGCCAGCAGCCATTTGGGGGGGATAGGCTACACCTTC. Its translation: CASSHLGGIGYTF.

The V and J genes are TRBV7-8 and TRBJ1-1; TRBD1 is a possible D gene (5 bases). CDR3 length: 12 residues. V was shortened by 5 bases and J by 8 bases, with 12 bases between the two germline ends. CDR1 and CDR2 (germline): SGHVS, FQNEAQ. CDR3 nucleotide sequence: TGTGCCAGCAGCCCCCAAGGACAAGAAGCTTTCTTT. Translation gives CASSPQGQEAFF. Based on the CDR3 plus reference TRBV7-8 and TRBJ1-1, the full variable domain is GAGVSQSPRYKVAKRGQDVALRCDPISGHVSLFWYQQALGQGPEFLTYFQNEAQLDKSGLPSDRFFAERPEGSVSTLKIQRTQQEDSAVYLCASSPQGQEAFFGQGTRLTVV.

With regard to this clone: Other DNA sequences within the sample encode an identical CDR3. The chain couples TRBV6-4 to TRBJ2-2; D gene unclear. V lost 0 bases, J lost 2 bases, and 4 bases lay in between. The CDR3 length is 14 residues. Germline CDR1 and CDR2: MRHNA and SNTAGT. In DNA, the CDR3 is TGTGCCAGCAGTGACTCGACTAACACCGGGGAGCTGTTTTTT. Translating it yields CASSDSTNTGELFF.

This rearrangement joins TRBV4-3 to TRBJ2-7; 7 bases match TRBD1. The CDR3 length is 14 residues. Germline loops: CDR1 LGHNA, CDR2 YSLEER. Trimming removed 5 bases from V and 3 bases from J; junction bases left unmatched: 7. CDR3 sequence: CASSAYRGGYEQYF. The CDR3 bases are TGCGCCAGCAGCGCTTACAGGGGCGGCTACGAGCAGTACTTC.

The rearrangement joins TRBV6-1 to TRBJ1-2, with a tentative D call TRBD1 (5 bases). The V end was cut by 2 bases, the J end by 7 bases, with 11 bases between. This CDR3 comprises 13 residues. Per germline, CDR1 MNHNS and CDR2 SASEGT. Here the CDR3 DNA reads TGTGCCAGCAGTGAAAGGGACTGGGGTGGCTACACCTTC. Translating gives CASSERDWGGYTF.

V gene TRBV7-2 combines with J gene TRBJ2-3, with D possibly being TRBD2 (5 bases). The ends were cut back, 7 bases at V and 2 bases at J, with 13 bases in the middle. The CDR3 extends over 14 amino acids. Germline CDR1 reads SGHTA; CDR2 reads FQGNSA. The CDR3 sequence: CASIKGGSTDTQYF. The CDR3 DNA follows: TGTGCCAGCATCAAAGGCGGGTCCACAGATACGCAGTATTTT.

J is TRBJ2-2 and V is TRBV19; D is unresolved. Germline V gives CDR1 LNHDA, CDR2 SQIVND (reference sequence). The ends were cut back, 7 bases at V and 1 base at J, with 10 bases in the middle. The CDR3 is made up of 14 amino acids. The CDR3 coding sequence is TGTGCCAGTACAGGCAGACGGAACACCGGGGAGCTGTTTTTT. Its translation: CASTGRRNTGELFF.

The rearrangement links TRBV7-2 to TRBJ2-1, with no clear D. In germline, CDR1 is SGHTA, CDR2 FQGNSA. This CDR3 comprises 14 residues. V lost 5 bases, J lost 6 bases, and 14 bases lay in between. CDR3 residues: CASSQRSGTNEQFF. The CDR3 coding sequence is TGTGCCAGCAGCCAAAGGTCAGGAACCAATGAGCAGTTCTTC.

The chain recombines TRBV6-5 with TRBJ1-5, with D unclear. With 6 bases removed from V and 3 bases from J, the gap between germline ends came to 9 bases. From germline, CDR1 is MNHEY and CDR2 SVGAGI. The CDR3 has 13 residues. CDR3 sequence reads: CASSRQVNQPQHF. Written as DNA, the CDR3 is TGTGCCAGCAGCCGGCAGGTCAATCAGCCCCAGCATTTT.